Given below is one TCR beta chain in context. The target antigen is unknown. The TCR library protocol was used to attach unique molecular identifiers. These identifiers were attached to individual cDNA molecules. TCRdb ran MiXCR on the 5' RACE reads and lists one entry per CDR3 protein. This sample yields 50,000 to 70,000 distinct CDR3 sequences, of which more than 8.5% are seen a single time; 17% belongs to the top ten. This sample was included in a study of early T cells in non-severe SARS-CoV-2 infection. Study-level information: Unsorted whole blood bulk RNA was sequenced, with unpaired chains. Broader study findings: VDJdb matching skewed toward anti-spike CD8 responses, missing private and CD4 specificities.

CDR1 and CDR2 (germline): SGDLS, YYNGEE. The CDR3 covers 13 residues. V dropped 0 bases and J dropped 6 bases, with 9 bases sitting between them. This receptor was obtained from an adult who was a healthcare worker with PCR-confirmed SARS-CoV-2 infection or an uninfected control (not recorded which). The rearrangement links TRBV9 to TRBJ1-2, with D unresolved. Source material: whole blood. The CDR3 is CASSVEGMNGYTF. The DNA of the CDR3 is TGTGCCAGCAGCGTAGAGGGAATGAATGGCTACACCTTC. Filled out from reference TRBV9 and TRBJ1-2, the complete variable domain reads DSGVTQTPKHLITATGQRVTLRCSPRSGDLSVYWYQQSLDQGLQFLIQYYNGEERAKGNILERFSAQQFPDLHSELNLSSLELGDSALYFCASSVEGMNGYTFGSGTRLTVV.